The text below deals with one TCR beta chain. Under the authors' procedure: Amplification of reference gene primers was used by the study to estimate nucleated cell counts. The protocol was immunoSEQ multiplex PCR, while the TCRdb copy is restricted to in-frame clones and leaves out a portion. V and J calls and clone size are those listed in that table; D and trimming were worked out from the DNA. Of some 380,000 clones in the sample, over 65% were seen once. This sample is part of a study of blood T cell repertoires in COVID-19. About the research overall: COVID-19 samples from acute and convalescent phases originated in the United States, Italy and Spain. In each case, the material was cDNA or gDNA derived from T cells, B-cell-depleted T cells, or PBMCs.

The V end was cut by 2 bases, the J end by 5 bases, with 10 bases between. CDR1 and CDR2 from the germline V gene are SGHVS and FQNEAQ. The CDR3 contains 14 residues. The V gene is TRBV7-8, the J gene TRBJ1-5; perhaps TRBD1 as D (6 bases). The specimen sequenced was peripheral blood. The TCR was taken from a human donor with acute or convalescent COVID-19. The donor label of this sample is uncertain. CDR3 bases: TGTGCCAGCAGCTTAACACAGGGATATCAGCCCCAGCATTTT. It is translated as CASSLTQGYQPQHF.